The 3 T cell receptor beta chains in this list originate from one sample, sequenced in a study of T cell responses to AZD1222 COVID-19 vaccine. TCRdb's copy holds only in-frame clones and misses some; the assay was immunoSEQ multiplex PCR. The sample yields 130,000 to 150,000 clones, roughly nine tenths seen once. The specimen comprised peripheral blood, sampled on day 0 of AZD1222 vaccination. All receptors derive from an adult in good health.

The V gene is TRBV28, the J gene TRBJ1-2; D is unresolved. Trimming removed 1 base at V and 10 bases at J, with 10 bases between. This CDR3 is 12 amino acids long. In germline, CDR1 is MDHEN, CDR2 SYDVKM. Written as DNA, the CDR3 is TGTGCCAGCAGTTTATACCCCCTAATCTACACCTTC. Encoded protein: CASSLYPLIYTF.

The rearrangement uses TRBV7-9 and TRBJ2-7; D might be TRBD2 (6 bases). Per the germline V gene, CDR1 is SEHNR and CDR2 is FQNEAQ (reference sequence). V lost 5 bases to trimming and J lost 3 bases, with 11 bases between them. This CDR3 spans 13 amino acids. CDR3 coding DNA: TGTGCCAGCAGCAAACGCGGGATCTACGAGCAGTACTTC. It codes for CASSKRGIYEQYF.

This chain connects TRBV21-1 to TRBJ1-3; the table assigns TRBD1, which was not confirmed against the DNA. TRBV21-1 corresponds to a pseudogene. The CDR3 sequence is 15 residues long. CDR3 in amino acids: CASSKGGQGGNTIYF. The DNA for the CDR3 is TGTGCCAGCAGCAAAGGAGGACAGGGAGGAAACACCATATATTTT.